The rows below give T cell receptor beta chains drawn from one sample of a study of blood T cell repertoires in COVID-19. Here immunoSEQ multiplex PCR was the method, and the copy in TCRdb shows in-frame clones only, minus some. The table includes about 90,000 clones, over 80% detected once. The material sequenced was peripheral blood. These receptors were taken from a human donor with active COVID-19. The donor label of this sample is uncertain. CDR3s include the opening cysteine and the closing phenylalanine or tryptophan. A D gene is named only where the DNA matches it firmly. Not every row has a clone size; where given, it reads once, few, many or a size class.

TRBJ2-3 | TRBV27 | NA | TRBD2 | TGTGCCAGCAGATCAAGTGGCGTAGCGGGGGGGCTGGGGGGTACGCAGTATTTT | CASRSSGVAGGLGGTQYF
TRBJ2-5 | TRBV4-1 | NA | NA | TGCGCCAGCAGCCCTACAAGGGGTATCGGGGAGACCCAGTACTTC | CASSPTRGIGETQYF
TRBJ2-7 | TRBV27 | once | TRBD2 | TGTGCCAGCAGTCCCGGGACTAGCGGGAGGAACGAGCAGTACTTC | CASSPGTSGRNEQYF
TRBJ2-3 | TRBV5-3 | once | TRBD1 | TGTGCCATCGGGACAGGGGAAACTCCTAGCACAGATACGCAGTATTTT | CAIGTGETPSTDTQYF
TRBJ2-7 | TRBV27 | NA | TRBD1 | TGTGCCAGCAGTTTATCACGCAGGACAGGGGGGAGTTTCTACGAGCAGTACTTC | CASSLSRRTGGSFYEQYF
TRBJ1-5 | TRBV10-3 | NA | TRBD1 | TGTGCCATCAGGGGGACAGGGGATCAGCCCCAGCATTTT | CAIRGTGDQPQHF
TRBJ2-5 | TRBV6-5 | NA | TRBD1 | TGTGCCAGCAGTTACGGCGGACAGGGAGGGACCCAGTACTTC | CASSYGGQGGTQYF
TRBJ2-6 | TRBV7-3 | NA | NA | TGTGCCAGCAGCTTTACCCGCGGGGGGGCCAACGTCCTGACTTTC | CASSFTRGGANVLTF
TRBJ2-3 | TRBV7-2 | NA | NA | TGTGCCAGCAGCTTAGCGGGTCCGGGGAACCCGACGGATACGCAGTATTTT | CASSLAGPGNPTDTQYF
TRBJ1-3 | TRBV5-6 | NA | TRBD1 | TGTGCCAGCAGCTCGCTGGGACAGCCTCCAGACTCTGGAAACACCATATATTTT | CASSSLGQPPDSGNTIYF
TRBJ2-7 | TRBV5-1 | NA | NA | TGCGCCAGCAGCTTGGGGGGGGGCCCCTACGAGCAGTACTTC | CASSLGGGPYEQYF
TRBJ1-6 | TRBV18 | NA | NA | TGTGCCAGCTCACTCGGGGATTCACCCCTCCACTTT | CASSLGDSPLHF
TRBJ1-2 | TRBV6-5 | NA | NA | TGTGCCACCTTGACAGGAACCCCTTTACGCTACACCTTC | CATLTGTPLRYTF